One TCR beta chain is described in this entry. In the authors' workflow: The assay estimated nucleated cells by amplifying reference gene primers. TCRdb's table, derived via immunoSEQ multiplex PCR, lists solely in-frame clones and lacks some. The D gene and trimming were derived from the DNA, and the V and J assignments and clone size from that table. The sample contains over 250,000 clones, about nine tenths of which appear only once. The CDR3 is made up of 15 amino acids. Trimming cost V 0 bases and J 4 bases, with 12 bases left between them. The germline gives CDR1 LGHNA, CDR2 YNFKEQ. The sample originates from a study of blood T cell repertoires in COVID-19. Study-wide context: The samples span acute and convalescent COVID-19 from the United States, Italy and Spain. Sources were T cells, B-cell-depleted T cells, or PBMCs; the material itself was cDNA or gDNA.

The sequence derives from a man in his 60s who had recovered from COVID-19. V usage is TRBV4-2 and J usage is TRBJ1-2; TRBD1 is a possible D gene (6 bases). The specimen sequenced was peripheral blood. The CDR3 nucleotides are TGTGCCAGCAGCCAAGAACAGGGAGTTGGCTATGGCTACACCTTC. Encoded protein: CASSQEQGVGYGYTF.